These T cell receptor beta chains were read from a single sample in a study of blood T cell repertoires in COVID-19. Method: immunoSEQ multiplex PCR; TCRdb's copy keeps in-frame clones and lacks some. The table lists a few hundred thousand clones, roughly 86% of them singletons. Sequenced: peripheral blood. The source of these receptors is a woman aged 45-60 years with COVID-19, enrolled during active disease. CDR3s include the opening cysteine and the closing phenylalanine or tryptophan. Fields, in order: D gene, V gene, J gene, clone size, CDR3 length, CDR3 DNA, CDR3 protein. The D gene is left open where the match is weak. Size values are once, few and many counts, or a class for expanded clones, and some rows have none.

d_gene: -; v_gene: TRBV15; j_gene: TRBJ1-6; abundance: -; len: 15; CDR3nt: TGTGCCACCAGCAGGGGGAGGAGTCGTAATTCACCCCTCCACTTT; CDR3aa: CATSRGRSRNSPLHF
d_gene: TRBD1; v_gene: TRBV3-1/TRBV3-2; j_gene: TRBJ1-3; abundance: few; len: 16; CDR3nt: TGTGCCAGCAGCCAGACGAGGGGGCACTCTGGAAACACCATATATTTT; CDR3aa: CASSQTRGHSGNTIYF
d_gene: -; v_gene: TRBV3-1/TRBV3-2; j_gene: TRBJ2-7; abundance: -; len: 13; CDR3nt: TGTGCCAGCAGCCGCGGGTCCGCCTACGAGCAGTACTTC; CDR3aa: CASSRGSAYEQYF
d_gene: -; v_gene: TRBV7-2; j_gene: TRBJ1-2; abundance: -; len: 14; CDR3nt: TGTGCCAGCAGCTCCAAGCGGGTGGCGAGCGGCTACACCTTC; CDR3aa: CASSSKRVASGYTF
d_gene: -; v_gene: TRBV29-1; j_gene: TRBJ1-3; abundance: -; len: 13; CDR3nt: TGCAGCGGAGGTGAGGGCCCTGGAAACACCATATATTTT; CDR3aa: CSGGEGPGNTIYF
d_gene: TRBD1; v_gene: TRBV19; j_gene: TRBJ2-3; abundance: -; len: 13; CDR3nt: TGTGCCAGTAGTAAAGGGGGCGCAGATACGCAGTATTTT; CDR3aa: CASSKGGADTQYF
d_gene: TRBD1; v_gene: TRBV19; j_gene: TRBJ1-6; abundance: -; len: 17; CDR3nt: TGTGCCAGCGAGGACAGGGGGCGAAGGGGGTTTAATTCACCCCTCCACTTT; CDR3aa: CASEDRGRRGFNSPLHF
d_gene: -; v_gene: TRBV5-1; j_gene: TRBJ2-2; abundance: -; len: 14; CDR3nt: TGCGCCAGCAGGAAACTCACGAACACCGGGGAGCTGTTTTTT; CDR3aa: CASRKLTNTGELFF
d_gene: TRBD1; v_gene: TRBV19; j_gene: TRBJ1-6; abundance: -; len: 13; CDR3nt: TGTGCCAGTAGCCGCGACAGGGAACCACCCCTCCACTTT; CDR3aa: CASSRDREPPLHF
d_gene: TRBD2; v_gene: TRBV7-2; j_gene: TRBJ2-1; abundance: -; len: 15; CDR3nt: TGTGCCAGCAGCTTATCTAGCGGCTCCTACAATGAGCAGTTCTTC; CDR3aa: CASSLSSGSYNEQFF
d_gene: -; v_gene: TRBV12-5; j_gene: TRBJ1-1; abundance: few; len: 13; CDR3nt: TGTGCTAGTGGTTTGGGCGGGAACACTGAAGCTTTCTTT; CDR3aa: CASGLGGNTEAFF
d_gene: TRBD2; v_gene: TRBV24-1; j_gene: TRBJ2-5; abundance: -; len: 16; CDR3nt: TGTGCCACCAGTGATGCTAGCGGGGGCCTTCAAGAGACCCAGTACTTC; CDR3aa: CATSDASGGLQETQYF
d_gene: -; v_gene: TRBV5-1; j_gene: TRBJ1-1; abundance: once; len: 15; CDR3nt: TGCGCCAGCAGCTTTGGGGGCAAAAGGAACACTGAAGCTTTCTTT; CDR3aa: CASSFGGKRNTEAFF
d_gene: TRBD2; v_gene: TRBV4-1; j_gene: TRBJ2-3; abundance: -; len: 15; CDR3nt: TGCGCCAGCAGCCAAGATGGGGGGGGGACAGATACGCAGTATTTT; CDR3aa: CASSQDGGGTDTQYF
d_gene: -; v_gene: TRBV2; j_gene: TRBJ1-5; abundance: -; len: 13; CDR3nt: TGTGCCAGCAGTGACAGGTTTAATCAGCCCCAGCATTTT; CDR3aa: CASSDRFNQPQHF
d_gene: TRBD2; v_gene: TRBV3-1/TRBV3-2; j_gene: TRBJ2-5; abundance: -; len: 16; CDR3nt: TGTGCCAGCAGTCGTGAGTTGACTAGCCCGACAGAGACCCAGTACTTC; CDR3aa: CASSRELTSPTETQYF
d_gene: -; v_gene: TRBV19; j_gene: TRBJ1-1; abundance: -; len: 16; CDR3nt: TGTGCCAGTAGTCGGGGGAGGGCTGGGGGGAACACTGAAGCTTTCTTT; CDR3aa: CASSRGRAGGNTEAFF
d_gene: -; v_gene: TRBV11-2; j_gene: TRBJ2-6; abundance: -; len: 17; CDR3nt: TGTGCCAGCAGCTTAATCTCCCCAGGAACTGGGGCCAACGTCCTGACTTTC; CDR3aa: CASSLISPGTGANVLTF
d_gene: -; v_gene: TRBV7-3; j_gene: TRBJ2-2; abundance: -; len: 15; CDR3nt: TGTGCCAGCAGCCCTACAGGGCCGAACACCGGGGAGCTGTTTTTT; CDR3aa: CASSPTGPNTGELFF
d_gene: TRBD1; v_gene: TRBV15; j_gene: TRBJ1-1; abundance: -; len: 17; CDR3nt: TGTGCCACCAGCAGAGATCTTAGGGGGCGGGTCCAAATGAAAGCTTTCTTT; CDR3aa: CATSRDLRGRVQMKAFF
d_gene: TRBD1; v_gene: TRBV25-1; j_gene: TRBJ2-7; abundance: once; len: 14; CDR3nt: TGTGCCAGCAGTGTTCGACAGGGAGAGGGCGAGCAGTACTTC; CDR3aa: CASSVRQGEGEQYF
d_gene: -; v_gene: TRBV19; j_gene: TRBJ1-1; abundance: -; len: 14; CDR3nt: TGTGCCAGTAGTACAAAGAACATGAACACTGAAGCTTTCTTT; CDR3aa: CASSTKNMNTEAFF
d_gene: -; v_gene: TRBV19; j_gene: TRBJ1-2; abundance: -; len: 17; CDR3nt: TGTGCCAGTAGGAAGGTCCCGACAGGAACTTCAGGTTATGGCTACACCTTC; CDR3aa: CASRKVPTGTSGYGYTF
d_gene: TRBD1; v_gene: TRBV7-9; j_gene: TRBJ1-4; abundance: -; len: 16; CDR3nt: TGTGCCAGCAGCCACCCGGGACAGGACTACTCCGGAAAACTGTTTTTT; CDR3aa: CASSHPGQDYSGKLFF